What follows are 12 T cell receptor beta chains derived from one specimen sequenced in a study of cytomegalovirus exposure and HLA in healthy donors. PCR employed 60 Vbeta and 13 Jbeta primers. Clones were read by immunoSEQ multiplex PCR, and TCRdb kept only the in-frame ones, dropping some. There are about 130,000 clones in the sample; 60% to 80% occur only once, and under 3% lies in the top ten. Material for sequencing was PBMCs. The receptors were sampled from a woman aged 60-75 years in good health and CMV-seropositive.

Only a few counts were recorded for this clone. The gene calls are TRBV6-1 and TRBJ2-1; 8 bases are a match to TRBD1. The CDR3 contains 14 residues. Trimming took 5 bases from V and 7 from J; bases not matched to a gene: 7. Germline V gives CDR1 MNHNS, CDR2 SASEGT. The CDR3 nucleotides read TGTGCCAGCAGTCCGACAACAGGGGGGAATGAGCAGTTCTTC. This encodes CASSPTTGGNEQFF.

The rearrangement uses TRBV11-2 and TRBJ1-2; tentative D call: TRBD1 (5 bases). V lost 4 bases and J 5 bases, leaving 17 bases between the germline ends. CDR3 length equals 15 residues. In germline, CDR1 is SGHAT, CDR2 FQNNGV. CDR3 sequence (DNA): TGTGCCAGCAGCTCAGTAGGGGCGGGAGGGTATGGCTACACCTTC. Protein: CASSSVGAGGYGYTF.

The chain recombines TRBV10-3 with TRBJ1-2; D is perhaps TRBD1 (6 bases). Germline values: CDR1 ENHRY, CDR2 SYGVKD. The CDR3 length is 14 residues. With 0 bases removed from V and 2 bases from J, the gap between germline ends came to 7 bases. The CDR3 region is CAISESTGNYGYTF. CDR3 DNA sequence: TGTGCCATCAGTGAGTCCACAGGGAACTATGGCTACACCTTC.

The chain is built from TRBV6-4 and TRBJ2-5; a weak D match, TRBD2 (8 bases). V was pared by 5 bases and J by 5 bases, with 33 bases between. Germline-derived CDR1 and CDR2 are MRHNA and SNTAGT. The CDR3 has 20 amino acids. DNA of the CDR3: TGTGCCAGCAGTACCCCGGGACAGAATTGCCGGGGGGGAAGAGGGGAGACCCAGTACTTC. It translates to CASSTPGQNCRGGRGETQYF.

The rearrangement uses TRBV10-3 and TRBJ1-1; D unresolved. Germline loops: CDR1 ENHRY, CDR2 SYGVKD. Trimming pared 3 bases from V and 0 bases from J, leaving 11 bases between. The length of the CDR3 is 15 residues. CDR3 coding DNA: TGTGCCATCAGTGATGGTACGGGGATGAACACTGAAGCTTTCTTT. As protein: CAISDGTGMNTEAFF.

The rearrangement links TRBV27 to TRBJ1-4; D gene ambiguous. V lost 6 bases and J 8 bases, leaving 19 bases between the germline ends. This CDR3 contains 15 residues. Per the germline V gene, CDR1 is MNHEY and CDR2 is SMNVEV (reference sequence). The CDR3 is CASSPRARREEKLFF. In nucleotides, the CDR3 is TGTGCCAGCAGCCCGCGCGCACGGAGGGAGGAAAAACTGTTTTTT.

The chain uses TRBV19 and TRBJ1-1, with D unresolved. V lost 4 bases and J 8 bases, leaving 14 bases between the germline ends. In germline, CDR1 is LNHDA, CDR2 SQIVND (reference sequence). The CDR3 totals 13 residues. The CDR3 DNA follows: TGTGCCAGTAGTACCTCGTTGGAGGGCGAAGCTTTCTTT. Its protein is CASSTSLEGEAFF.

The rearrangement uses TRBV5-1 and TRBJ1-4; 9 positions agree with TRBD1. Trimming removed 2 bases from V and 7 bases from J; junction bases left unmatched: 9. Germline V gene data show CDR1 as SGHRS and CDR2 as YFSETQ. CDR3 size: 16 residues. CDR3 sequence (DNA): TGCGCCAGCAGCTTAGCCCTTACAGGGGGCAGTGAAAAACTGTTTTTT. The encoded protein is CASSLALTGGSEKLFF.

This clone was observed a few times. This chain uses TRBV6-5 with TRBJ1-3, with 10 bases fitting TRBD1. In germline, CDR1 is MNHEY, CDR2 SVGAGI. This CDR3 region has 16 residues. V shed 2 bases, J shed 2 bases, and the junction held 3 bases outside the gene matches. In nucleotides, the CDR3 is TGTGCCAGCAGTTACACGGGACAGGGGCCTGGAAACACCATATATTTT. Its protein product is CASSYTGQGPGNTIYF.

This chain joins TRBV2 and TRBJ2-7; no definite D call. CDR1 is SNHLY and CDR2 is FYNNEI in the germline V gene. The CDR3 is 12 residues long. Between the trimmed V and J ends, which lost 8 bases and 3 bases, there was a span of 11 bases. CDR3 loop: CASSQTRYEQYF. The CDR3 DNA reads as TGTGCCAGCTCTCAAACTCGCTACGAGCAGTACTTC. The entire variable domain, with the rest obtained from reference TRBV2 and TRBJ2-7, is as follows: EPEVTQTPSHQVTQMGQEVILRCVPISNHLYFYWYRQILGQKVEFLVSFYNNEISEKSEIFDDQFSVERPDGSNFTLKIRSTKLEDSAMYFCASSQTRYEQYFGPGTRLTVT.

The V gene is TRBV6-4, the J gene TRBJ2-3, with 8 bases that match TRBD1. V shed 8 bases and J 2 bases; nucleotides not matched to a gene: 6. The CDR3 runs to 14 residues. CDR1 and CDR2 from the germline V gene are MRHNA and SNTAGT. CDR3 residues: CASGGTGSTDTQYF. The CDR3 nucleotides read TGTGCCAGCGGAGGGACAGGCTCCACAGATACGCAGTATTTT.

The rearrangement links TRBV9 to TRBJ2-3; 16 nucleotides align to TRBD2. The CDR3 contains 20 residues. Germline V gene sequence: CDR1 SGDLS, CDR2 YYNGEE. With V trimmed by 3 bases and J by 3 bases, 13 bases remained unmatched. The CDR3 DNA reads as TGTGCCAGCAGCGACCGACGATTTGGGACTAGCGGGGGGGAAACAGATACGCAGTATTTT. Encoded protein: CASSDRRFGTSGGETDTQYF.